A selection of T cell receptor beta chains follows, all from one sample in a study of blood T cell repertoires in COVID-19. Repertoires were generated with immunoSEQ multiplex PCR, while TCRdb's copy carries only in-frame clones and drops some. The sample shows 150,000 to 200,000 clones, around 79% of them seen only once. The sample comprised peripheral blood. The origin of the receptors is a woman aged 40 to 50 with COVID-19, enrolled during active disease. The CDR3 runs from the conserved cysteine through the conserved F or W. A D gene is named only where the DNA matches it firmly. Clone size appears in some rows only: once, few, many, or a class for an expanded clone.

clone_size | j_call | v_call | d_call | cdr3_aa | cdr3_nt
. | TRBJ2-1 | TRBV7-2 | TRBD2 | CAGVTSGYGEQFF | TGTGCCGGGGTGACTAGCGGGTACGGTGAGCAGTTCTTC
. | TRBJ1-1 | TRBV5-5 | . | CASSVSGGNTEAFF | TGTGCCAGCAGCGTGAGCGGGGGGAACACTGAAGCTTTCTTT
. | TRBJ2-2 | TRBV11-2 | . | CASSLQGRGTGELFF | TGTGCCAGCAGCTTACAGGGGAGAGGCACCGGGGAGCTGTTTTTT
few | TRBJ1-6 | TRBV7-2 | . | CASSLSRERAHF | TGTGCCAGCAGCTTAAGCAGGGAACGGGCCCACTTT
. | TRBJ2-2 | TRBV5-1 | . | CASGPYRAGDTGELFF | TGCGCCAGCGGCCCCTACAGGGCCGGGGACACCGGGGAGCTGTTTTTT
few | TRBJ1-2 | TRBV7-6 | . | CASSPEEGDRRGYTF | TGTGCCAGCAGCCCTGAAGAGGGAGACCGTAGGGGCTACACCTTC
. | TRBJ1-5 | TRBV5-8 | TRBD1 | CASSPGQGAYSNQPQHF | TGTGCCAGCTCTCCGGGACAGGGGGCTTATAGCAATCAGCCCCAGCATTTT
. | TRBJ2-7 | TRBV20-1 | . | CSAHRDYEQYF | TGCAGTGCTCACCGGGACTACGAGCAGTACTTC
once | TRBJ1-3 | TRBV11-2 | . | CASSLQGRNTIYF | TGTGCCAGCAGCTTACAGGGTAGAAACACCATATATTTT
. | TRBJ1-2 | TRBV4-3 | . | CASSQGAVGSYGYTF | TGCGCCAGCAGCCAAGGTGCAGTGGGGAGCTATGGCTACACCTTC
. | TRBJ2-3 | TRBV10-1 | TRBD2 | CASSDPAGTTDTQYF | TGCGCCAGCAGTGACCCAGCGGGGACCACAGATACGCAGTATTTT
few | TRBJ2-1 | TRBV4-1 | TRBD1 | CASSLGQGAVNEQFF | TGCGCCAGCAGCCTAGGACAGGGAGCGGTCAATGAGCAGTTCTTC
. | TRBJ1-1 | TRBV30 | . | CAWRRGWTEAFF | TGTGCCTGGAGAAGGGGTTGGACTGAAGCTTTCTTT
. | TRBJ2-7 | TRBV7-6 | . | CASSLEKLGPYEQYF | TGTGCCAGCAGCTTAGAGAAACTAGGACCCTACGAGCAGTACTTC
few | TRBJ1-5 | TRBV18 | TRBD1 | CASSQRGTETNQPQHF | TGTGCCAGCTCTCAAAGGGGGACAGAGACAAATCAGCCCCAGCATTTT
. | TRBJ1-2 | TRBV6-5 | . | CASSLTGYGYTF | TGTGCCAGCAGTTTGACAGGCTATGGCTACACCTTC
. | TRBJ2-1 | TRBV20-1 | TRBD2 | CSASASGVYNEQFF | TGCAGTGCTAGTGCTAGCGGGGTATACAATGAGCAGTTCTTC
. | TRBJ1-5 | TRBV19 | TRBD1 | CASSMWGQGVLDQPQHF | TGTGCCAGTAGTATGTGGGGGCAGGGGGTACTAGATCAGCCCCAGCATTTT
. | TRBJ2-5 | TRBV11-2 | . | CASSPGPARWVEGTQYF | TGTGCCAGCAGCCCCGGCCCAGCCCGTTGGGTTGAGGGGACCCAGTACTTC
. | TRBJ2-6 | TRBV6-6 | TRBD1 | CASSRQGQGNGANVLTF | TGTGCCAGCAGTCGTCAGGGACAGGGGAATGGGGCCAACGTCCTGACTTTC
. | TRBJ2-7 | TRBV3-1/TRBV3-2 | TRBD2 | CASSPWTSGRSGEQYF | TGTGCCAGCAGCCCTTGGACTAGCGGGAGATCTGGAGAGCAGTACTTC
. | TRBJ2-4 | TRBV19 | . | CASSIGAAEGIQYF | TGTGCCAGTAGTATAGGAGCAGCGGAAGGCATTCAGTACTTC
. | TRBJ1-4 | TRBV18 | TRBD1 | CASSPRGGTGEKLFF | TGTGCCAGCTCACCACGGGGTGGGACAGGAGAAAAACTGTTTTTT
. | TRBJ2-1 | TRBV30 | . | CAWSDGSYGISYNEQFF | TGTGCCTGGAGTGACGGTAGTTACGGGATTTCCTACAATGAGCAGTTCTTC
. | TRBJ2-3 | TRBV6-5 | . | CASTTDGLTQYF | TGTGCCAGCACCACGGATGGGCTTACGCAGTATTTT
. | TRBJ2-5 | TRBV21-1 | . | CASIPDRGPYSRETQYF | TGTGCCAGCATCCCGGACAGGGGCCCTTATTCGCGAGAGACCCAGTACTTC
. | TRBJ1-4 | TRBV19 | TRBD1 | CASSRTGSLEKLFF | TGTGCCAGTAGCAGGACAGGGAGTCTCGAAAAACTGTTTTTT
. | TRBJ1-2 | TRBV5-1 | . | CASNEGHRGNYGYTF | TGCGCCAGCAACGAGGGACACCGGGGAAACTATGGCTACACCTTC
. | TRBJ1-2 | TRBV3-1/TRBV3-2 | . | CASSQRGRTIPSIF | TGTGCCAGCAGCCAAAGAGGCAGGACAATACCGTCAATCTTC
. | TRBJ2-7 | TRBV11-2 | . | CASSLGRDYEQYF | TGTGCCAGCAGCTTAGGCAGGGACTACGAGCAGTACTTC
. | TRBJ2-7 | TRBV9 | . | CASSPGGLGKRDQYF | TGTGCCAGCAGCCCTGGGGGCCTCGGAAAAAGGGACCAGTACTTC
. | TRBJ2-5 | TRBV3-1/TRBV3-2 | TRBD2 | CASSLPGLGKETQYF | TGTGCCAGCAGCCTCCCGGGACTAGGGAAAGAGACCCAGTACTTC
once | TRBJ2-3 | TRBV7-3 | . | CASSLNLRGGADTQYF | TGTGCCAGCAGCCTAAACCTCAGGGGTGGGGCAGATACGCAGTATTTT
. | TRBJ2-1 | TRBV12-3/TRBV12-4 | . | CASSPTQYNEQFF | TGTGCCAGCAGTCCTACCCAATACAATGAGCAGTTCTTC
. | TRBJ1-2 | TRBV20-1 | . | CSASRGGSGYTF | TGCAGTGCTAGTAGGGGAGGGTCTGGCTACACCTTC
. | TRBJ1-5 | TRBV6-5 | . | CASSGFGGPQHF | TGTGCCAGCAGCGGGTTCGGGGGGCCCCAGCATTTT
. | TRBJ2-7 | TRBV5-4 | TRBD2 | CASSLEGRWGLAGPFEQYF | TGTGCCAGCAGCTTGGAGGGTAGGTGGGGGCTAGCGGGACCGTTCGAGCAGTACTTC
. | TRBJ1-1 | TRBV10-2 | TRBD1 | CASSAAGGTEAFF | TGCGCCAGCAGTGCCGCAGGGGGTACTGAAGCTTTCTTT
once | TRBJ2-1 | TRBV5-1 | TRBD2 | CASRSRREGLNEQFF | TGCGCCAGCAGGTCTCGCAGGGAGGGCCTCAATGAGCAGTTCTTC
. | TRBJ1-2 | TRBV7-9 | TRBD1 | CASSLHRDRGNYGYTF | TGTGCCAGCAGCTTGCACCGGGACAGGGGGAACTATGGCTACACCTTC
few | TRBJ1-5 | TRBV18 | TRBD1 | CASSPRGQGGRNQPQHF | TGTGCCAGCTCACCGCGGGGACAGGGAGGTAGGAATCAGCCCCAGCATTTT
few | TRBJ2-2 | TRBV7-9 | . | CASRSESRATGELFF | TGTGCCAGCAGATCCGAAAGCAGGGCCACCGGGGAGCTGTTTTTT
. | TRBJ1-4 | TRBV18 | . | CASSPTGLGGEKLFF | TGTGCCAGCTCACCAACAGGGCTCGGTGGTGAAAAACTGTTTTTT
. | TRBJ2-1 | TRBV7-9 | TRBD2 | CASSLRTSGSNEQFF | TGTGCCAGCAGCTTACGGACTAGCGGCAGCAATGAGCAGTTCTTC
. | TRBJ2-1 | TRBV9 | TRBD2 | CASSWASGSSYNEQFF | TGTGCCAGCAGCTGGGCCAGCGGGAGCTCCTACAATGAGCAGTTCTTC